The present entry profiles one T cell receptor beta chain with its context. Its target is unknown. Trimming stripped 5 bases from V and 0 bases from J, with 16 bases between. The CDR3 has 17 residues. Germline V lookup: CDR1 SGHAT, CDR2 FQNNGV. Measured with immunoSEQ multiplex PCR; TCRdb has only the in-frame clones, and not every one. The data contain some 59,000 clones, 75% to 90% of them singletons. The data belong to a study of OX40 agonist ivuxolimab in advanced cancers. Background on the study: With ivuxolimab, an agonistic anti-OX40 (CD134) antibody, patients were treated.

Study-wide points: Mean expanded clone counts were higher in CD8+ than CD4+ T cells.

The clonotype was recovered from an adult with an advanced solid tumor such as melanoma, head and neck, liver or kidney cancer. The rearrangement joins TRBV11-2 to TRBJ1-4; weak D call: TRBD1 (6 bases). The input for sequencing was CD4+ or CD8+ T cells sorted from blood, taken in a trial of the OX40 agonist ivuxolimab. In nucleotides, the CDR3 is TGTGCCAGCAGCCCAAACAGGGACAAGACAACTAATGAAAAACTGTTTTTT. Protein sequence: CASSPNRDKTTNEKLFF.